The T cell receptor beta chain described here comes from a study of T-cell reconstitution after alpha-beta-depleted transplantation in children. TCRbeta library construction was performed incorporating unique molecular identifiers. TCRdb re-called the PCR reads through MiXCR, storing one row per CDR3 protein. The data contain 350,000 to 450,000 distinct CDR3 sequences, about an eighth of them singletons. The CDR3 has 16 residues. The J segment lost 7 bases and the V segment lost 0 bases, leaving 6 bases of the junction unmatched. Material: PBMCs, obtained from the stem cell graft. This sequence originates from a human donor who donated a stem cell graft to a child with Fanconi anemia. The genes are TRBV12-3 or TRBV12-4 and TRBJ2-2, with 9 positions matching TRBD2. CDR3 DNA: TGTGCCAGCAGTTTAGCCCTAGCGGGGAGGGGCGGGGAGCTGTTTTTT. This encodes CASSLALAGRGGELFF.